This paragraph covers one T cell receptor (beta chain) sequence. Antigen unknown. This sample stems from a study of graft-versus-host responses after intestinal transplantation. About the research overall: All recipients were transplanted with multivisceral, liver-intestinal, or isolated intestinal grafts.

Only in-frame clones appear in the TCRdb table, and some are missing; sequencing was by immunoSEQ multiplex PCR. The repertoire holds about 90,000 clones, with over 80% as singletons. Sample: unstimulated CD8+ T cells sorted from spleen or lymph node cells, taken before intestinal transplant. The receptor comes from a human donor who received an intestinal transplant.

CDR3 in DNA: TGTGCCAGCAGTCCCAACAACCGCAATCAGCCCCAGCATTTT. It translates to CASSPNNRNQPQHF. This rearrangement joins TRBV28 to TRBJ1-5; D is unclear. CDR1 is MDHEN and CDR2 is SYDVKM in the germline V gene. The CDR3 extends over 14 amino acids. The V and J ends lost 5 bases and 2 bases respectively, with 10 bases between them.